Sequencing of this T cell receptor beta chain was carried out in a study of shared clonotypes between healthy human individuals. The method was immunoSEQ multiplex PCR; TCRdb's version includes in-frame clones alone and lacks a portion of them. The table shows a few million clones, with approximately 94% occurring only once. Germline values: CDR1 KGHSH, CDR2 LQKENI. Trimming removed 3 bases from V and 2 bases from J, with 13 bases in between. This CDR3 is built from 16 residues. General study results and limits: The authors expected sequencing depth to affect clonotype sharing among donors.

CD45RA-negative memory and CD45RA+ naive subsets were split from the CD4+ cells. This clone has just one count. Its specificity is not known. The same CDR3 also results from other DNA sequences found in this sample. The receptor comes from a man younger than 35 in good health. This chain connects TRBV18 to TRBJ2-2, with D unclear. The sequenced sample consisted of naive CD4+ T cells sorted from blood. Noted subset: CD45RA+ positively selected. CDR3 in amino acids: CASSPPSRTNTGELFF. In DNA form, the CDR3 reads TGTGCCAGCTCACCGCCTTCCAGAACCAACACCGGGGAGCTGTTTTTT.